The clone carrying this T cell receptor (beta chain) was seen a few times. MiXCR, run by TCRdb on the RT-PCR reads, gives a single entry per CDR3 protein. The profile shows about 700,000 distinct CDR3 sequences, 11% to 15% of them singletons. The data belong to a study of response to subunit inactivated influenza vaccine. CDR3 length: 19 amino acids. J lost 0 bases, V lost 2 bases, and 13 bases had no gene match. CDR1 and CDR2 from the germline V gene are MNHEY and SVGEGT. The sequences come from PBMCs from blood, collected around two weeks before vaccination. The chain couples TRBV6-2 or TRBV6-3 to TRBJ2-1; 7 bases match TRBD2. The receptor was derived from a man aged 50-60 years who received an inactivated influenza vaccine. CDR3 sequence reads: CASSYPAYGRPLSYNEQFF. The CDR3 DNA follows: TGTGCCAGCAGTTACCCCGCCTACGGGAGGCCCCTCTCCTACAATGAGCAGTTCTTC.